The 31 T cell receptor beta chains reported below all come from one sample, sequenced in a study of T-cell memory formation after mild COVID-19. TCRdb reprocessed the 5' RACE reads via MiXCR and lists one record per CDR3 protein. The data hold 560,000 or so distinct CDR3 sequences, with roughly 17% observed a single time. Material for sequencing was PBMCs or a T cell subset sorted from them (not recorded which). The receptors originated from an adult woman who had mild COVID-19 (a few samples of this study predate the infection). Cell type and time point are not known.

This clonotype was counted between two and nine times. This sequence joins TRBV15 and TRBJ2-5; 8 nucleotides align to TRBD1. The ends lost 9 bases at V and 6 bases at J; junction bases unmatched: 15. The CDR3 contains 15 residues. Germline V gene data show CDR1 as LNHNV and CDR2 as YYDKDF (reference sequence). The CDR3 nucleotides read TGTGCCACGGCTCCGAGGTCAGGGGGCGGAAAGACCCAGTACTTC. Its protein product is CATAPRSGGGKTQYF.

This clonotype has only a few counts. V is TRBV7-9 and J is TRBJ2-7; D gene unclear. The CDR3 covers 13 residues. V was trimmed by 5 bases and J by 2 bases, leaving 10 bases between them. Germline assignment: CDR1 SEHNR and CDR2 FQNEAQ (reference sequence). CDR3 DNA: TGTGCCAGCAGCGCCCAGGCTGCCTACGAGCAGTACTTC. Its translation is CASSAQAAYEQYF. The variable domain in full, with the rest retrieved from reference TRBV7-9 and TRBJ2-7, is DTGVSQNPRHKITKRGQNVTFRCDPISEHNRLYWYRQTLGQGPEFLTYFQNEAQLEKSRLLSDRFSAERPKGSFSTLEIQRTEQGDSAMYLCASSAQAAYEQYFGPGTRLTVT.

The chain combines TRBV7-9 with TRBJ2-7, with 8 bases fitting TRBD1. Germline trimming cut 5 bases from V and 1 base from J; bases unmatched to any gene: 10. This CDR3 comprises 16 residues. Germline lookup yields CDR1 SEHNR and CDR2 FQNEAQ (reference sequence). CDR3 DNA sequence: TGTGCCAGCAGCCCTCAAGGACAGGGTGGGTCCTACGAGCAGTACTTC. It yields the protein CASSPQGQGGSYEQYF. The entire variable domain, with the rest obtained from reference TRBV7-9 and TRBJ2-7, is as follows: DTGVSQNPRHKITKRGQNVTFRCDPISEHNRLYWYRQTLGQGPEFLTYFQNEAQLEKSRLLSDRFSAERPKGSFSTLEIQRTEQGDSAMYLCASSPQGQGGSYEQYFGPGTRLTVT.

This CDR3 reads CASSIKVNEQFF. The DNA for the CDR3 is TGTGCCAGTAGTATTAAGGTAAATGAGCAGTTCTTC. This chain links TRBV19 with TRBJ2-1, with D uncertain. Looked up from germline, CDR1 is LNHDA and CDR2 is SQIVND (reference sequence). The V end lost 3 bases, the J end lost 7 bases, and 7 bases lay between the germline ends. The CDR3 loop spans 12 amino acids.

The chain uses TRBV5-1 and TRBJ2-2; a possible D gene is TRBD2 (6 bases). Trimming took 0 bases from V and 4 from J, leaving 13 bases between them. CDR1 and CDR2 (germline): SGHRS, YFSETQ. There are 16 residues in the CDR3. The CDR3 loop is CASSLEEAGSTGELFF. CDR3 bases: TGCGCCAGCAGCTTGGAGGAGGCGGGGAGCACCGGGGAGCTGTTTTTT.

This clonotype turned up a few times. J is TRBJ2-4 and V is TRBV5-6; D is unclear. The CDR3 consists of 15 residues. V was cut by 4 bases and J by 7 bases, with 18 bases left in between. CDR1 SGHDT and CDR2 YYEEEE come from the germline V gene. Here the CDR3 DNA reads TGTGCCAGCAGCCCACTGGGCGGACCCGGGAACATTCAGTACTTC. Translation: CASSPLGGPGNIQYF.

This clonotype was seen once. The rearrangement uses TRBV2 and TRBJ2-4; TRBD1 is a possible D gene (6 bases). CDR1 and CDR2 (germline): SNHLY, FYNNEI. The CDR3 has 13 residues. The germline V and J ends were trimmed by 5 bases and 9 bases, with 14 bases remaining between them. The CDR3, as DNA: TGTGCCAGCAGTCCAAGGGACAAGGCCATTCAGTACTTC. This translates into CASSPRDKAIQYF.

This rearrangement joins TRBV9 to TRBJ2-2, with 7 bases identical to TRBD2. The CDR3 runs to 17 residues. V trimming: 0 bases; J trimming: 2 bases; junction bases outside the gene matches: 7. Germline V lookup: CDR1 SGDLS, CDR2 YYNGEE. Here the CDR3 DNA reads TGTGCCAGCAGCGTAGACGGGGGGTCCCCCAACACCGGGGAGCTGTTTTTT. It is translated as CASSVDGGSPNTGELFF.

V and J are TRBV4-3 and TRBJ1-1; the D gene is possibly TRBD1 (5 bases). V gave up 0 bases and J gave up 5 bases, with 13 bases separating them. Germline-derived CDR1 and CDR2 are LGHNA and YSLEER. The CDR3 spans 15 residues. CDR3 in amino acids: CASSQDLDRGTEAFF. CDR3 nucleotides: TGCGCCAGCAGCCAAGATTTAGATCGGGGGACTGAAGCTTTCTTT.

This clonotype was found a few times. The junction departs from the called germline gene at one end, perhaps through a read error. V gene TRBV12-3 or TRBV12-4 combines with J gene TRBJ1-1; possibly TRBD1 for D (6 bases). This CDR3 has 16 residues. The CDR3 loop is CASILSNAGVYTEAFF. The CDR3 region has the DNA TGTGCCAGCATTTTATCAAATGCAGGGGTGTACACTGAAGCTTTCTTT.

The genes are TRBV4-3 and TRBJ2-5; D is possibly TRBD2 (5 bases). Germline loops: CDR1 LGHNA, CDR2 YSLEER. This CDR3 region has 17 residues. The ends were cut back, 0 bases at V and 3 bases at J, with 17 bases in the middle. Here the CDR3 DNA reads TGCGCCAGCAGCCAAGATATCAGGACTGAACCTAAAGAGACCCAGTACTTC. The encoded protein is CASSQDIRTEPKETQYF.

V and J are TRBV24-1 and TRBJ2-1; 9 positions match TRBD2. Per the germline V gene, CDR1 is KGHDR and CDR2 is SFDVKD. The CDR3 runs to 15 residues. J was trimmed by 4 bases and V by 5 bases; bases with no gene match: 5. The CDR3 reads CATSGGLALYNEQFF. In nucleotides, the CDR3 is TGTGCCACCAGTGGTGGACTAGCGTTATACAATGAGCAGTTCTTC.

A word on this clonotype: A read error may account for a junction end that differs from germline. This chain joins TRBV7-2 and TRBJ2-7; 9 bases are a match to TRBD2. From germline, CDR1 is SGHTA and CDR2 FQGNSA. The CDR3 length is 19 residues. The CDR3 bases are TGTGCCAGCAGTTTAGGCCCCCTTGGCGGGAGGGCCGGTATCTACGAGCAGTACTTC. As protein: CASSLGPLGGRAGIYEQYF.

This chain links TRBV4-3 with TRBJ2-7; a possible D gene is TRBD1 (6 bases). V lost 0 bases and J lost 5, with 11 bases in between. CDR3 length: 14 amino acids. Germline V gene lookup returns CDR1 LGHNA and CDR2 YSLEER. This chain's CDR3 is CASSQENRADEQYF. CDR3 DNA sequence: TGCGCCAGCAGCCAAGAAAACAGGGCGGACGAGCAGTACTTC.

This clonotype has only a few counts. This chain joins TRBV29-1 and TRBJ1-1, with D possibly TRBD1 on 5 matching bases. The V gene lost 5 bases and the J gene lost 1 base, with 8 bases spanning the gap. The CDR3 length is 12 residues. In germline, CDR1 is SQVTM, CDR2 ANQGSEA. CDR3 bases: TGCAGCGTTCAAGGACAGAACACTGAAGCTTTCTTT. Encoded protein: CSVQGQNTEAFF.

The chain employs TRBV2 and TRBJ1-5, with D perhaps matching TRBD1 (6 bases). This CDR3 region has 17 residues. Trimming took 5 bases from V and 2 from J, leaving 19 bases between them. CDR1 and CDR2 from the germline V gene are SNHLY and FYNNEI. This CDR3 reads CASSSPRGGLGNQPQHF. For the CDR3, the DNA is TGTGCCAGCAGTAGTCCCCGGGGGGGCCTGGGCAATCAGCCCCAGCATTTT.

This clonotype was counted a few times. The rearrangement links TRBV24-1 to TRBJ2-4, with 7 positions matching TRBD1. Unmatched junction bases numbered 4, after V lost 4 bases and J lost 5 bases. CDR1 and CDR2 (germline): KGHDR, SFDVKD. This CDR3 region has 14 residues. The CDR3 DNA follows: TGTGCCACCAGTGACTCGGGGACAGAAAACATTCAGTACTTC. It encodes CATSDSGTENIQYF.

The chain couples TRBV5-1 to TRBJ2-7, with D possibly being TRBD2 (6 bases). The CDR3 has 15 amino acids. With 0 bases removed from V and 3 bases from J, the gap between germline ends came to 13 bases. The germline V gene has CDR1 SGHRS and CDR2 YFSETQ. In DNA form, the CDR3 reads TGCGCCAGCAGCTTGGAGGATAGCGGAAACTACGAGCAGTACTTC. This codes for CASSLEDSGNYEQYF.

The chain is built from TRBV7-2 and TRBJ2-2; 12 bases agree with TRBD2. The V gene's germline CDR1 is SGHTA and CDR2 FQGNSA. Losses at the gene ends were 2 bases for V and 3 bases for J; bases not matched to a gene: 10. CDR3 length equals 19 residues. This CDR3 reads CASSLRWLAGGPDTGELFF. CDR3 DNA: TGTGCCAGCAGCTTAAGATGGCTAGCGGGAGGGCCGGACACCGGGGAGCTGTTTTTT.

This chain joins TRBV2 and TRBJ2-5, with 14 bases matching TRBD2. The CDR3 covers 17 residues. With V trimmed by 7 bases and J by 3 bases, 10 bases remained unmatched. The germline V gene has CDR1 SNHLY and CDR2 FYNNEI. The CDR3 coding sequence is TGTGCCAGCACGACTGGGACTAGCGGGAGTGTGGAAGAGACCCAGTACTTC. It translates to CASTTGTSGSVEETQYF.

In DNA form, the CDR3 reads TGTGCCAGCAGCCTAAACACGATCGAGTTCGGGCAGTTCTTC. Amino acids: CASSLNTIEFGQFF. The J gene is TRBJ2-1, the V gene TRBV11-1; D call uncertain. CDR3 length: 14 residues. Deletions cut 5 bases from V and 12 bases from J, with 20 bases between. CDR1 and CDR2 from the germline V gene are SGHAT and FQDESV (reference sequence). The full variable domain, completed using reference TRBV11-1 and TRBJ2-1, is EAEVAQSPRYKITEKSQAVAFWCDPISGHATLYWYRQILGQGPELLVQFQDESVVDDSQLPKDRFSAERLKGVDSTLKIQPAELGDSAMYLCASSLNTIEFGQFFGPGTRLTVL.

The chain employs TRBV5-5 and TRBJ2-5, with 14 bases fitting TRBD2. This CDR3 spans 18 amino acids. Per the germline V gene, CDR1 is SGHKS and CDR2 is YYEKEE (reference sequence). V lost 2 bases, J lost 2 bases, and 8 bases stayed unmatched. In DNA, the CDR3 is TGTGCCAGCAGCTTCCGGGGACTAGCGGGGGCCCTTCAAGAGACCCAGTACTTC. This codes for CASSFRGLAGALQETQYF. Full variable domain (rest looked up from reference TRBV5-5 and TRBJ2-5): DAGVTQSPTHLIKTRGQQVTLRCSPISGHKSVSWYQQVLGQGPQFIFQYYEKEERGRGNFPDRFSARQFPNYSSELNVNALLLGDSALYLCASSFRGLAGALQETQYFGPGTRLLVL.

V usage is TRBV7-9 and J usage is TRBJ2-1, with no clear D. This CDR3 has 13 amino acids. CDR1 and CDR2 from the germline V gene are SEHNR and FQNEAQ (reference sequence). V was trimmed by 5 bases and J by 8 bases, leaving 13 bases between them. The CDR3 reads CASSPSAVHEQFF. CDR3 nucleotides: TGTGCCAGCAGCCCCTCCGCCGTCCATGAGCAGTTCTTC.

This rearrangement joins TRBV11-2 to TRBJ2-7; unclear D gene. Trimming left V 0 bases short and J 0 bases short, with 3 bases between. CDR1 is SGHAT, CDR2 FQNNGV, per germline. The CDR3 extends over 13 amino acids. Written as DNA, the CDR3 is TGTGCCAGCAGCTTAGACGCCTCCTACGAGCAGTACTTC. Protein: CASSLDASYEQYF. Filled out from reference TRBV11-2 and TRBJ2-7, the complete variable domain reads EAGVAQSPRYKIIEKRQSVAFWCNPISGHATLYWYQQILGQGPKLLIQFQNNGVVDDSQLPKDRFSAERLKGVDSTLKIQPAKLEDSAVYLCASSLDASYEQYFGPGTRLTVT.

The V gene is TRBV20-1, the J gene TRBJ2-7; the D is unclear. CDR1 is DFQATT, CDR2 SNEGSKA, per germline (reference sequence). The CDR3 contains 11 residues. V was trimmed by 7 bases and J by 4 bases, leaving 11 bases between them. CDR3 in DNA: TGCAGTGTGTTAGGGCGGTACGAGCAGTACTTC. Amino acid sequence: CSVLGRYEQYF.

This clonotype was seen many times. The chain links TRBV7-2 to TRBJ2-4; TRBD2 agrees at 7 bases. The ends lost 0 bases at V and 6 bases at J; junction bases unmatched: 5. Germline assignment: CDR1 SGHTA and CDR2 FQGNSA. The CDR3 is made up of 15 amino acids. For the CDR3, the DNA is TGTGCCAGCAGCTTAGCGTACGCGGGGGTAAACATTCAGTACTTC. Amino acids: CASSLAYAGVNIQYF.

The chain's CDR3 is CSVVWAGGRGTDTQYF. CDR3 sequence (DNA): TGCAGCGTTGTTTGGGCGGGAGGAAGGGGCACAGATACGCAGTATTTT. The J gene is TRBJ2-3, the V gene TRBV29-1; TRBD2 matches 8 bases. The CDR3 spans 16 residues. J was trimmed by 1 base and V by 4 bases; bases with no gene match: 10. Germline V gives CDR1 SQVTM, CDR2 ANQGSEA.

This clonotype was seen at least ten times. V gene TRBV20-1 combines with J gene TRBJ2-7; D not certain. The CDR3 consists of 14 residues. The V end was cut by 0 bases, the J end by 2 bases, with 11 bases between. CDR1 and CDR2 from the germline V gene are DFQATT and SNEGSKA (reference sequence). CDR3 residues: CSARDRDGTYEQYF. The CDR3 nucleotides read TGCAGTGCTAGAGATCGAGACGGCACCTACGAGCAGTACTTC.

The CDR3 coding sequence is TGCGCCAGCACATCCGGGACAGGGAACCACGAGCAGTACTTC. Residues: CASTSGTGNHEQYF. The chain couples TRBV5-1 to TRBJ2-7; 9 bases are shared with TRBD1. The CDR3 totals 14 residues. The trim removed 6 bases at V and 5 bases at J, leaving 9 bases unmatched. Germline V CDR1 and CDR2: SGHRS, YFSETQ.

This clonotype was recorded only once. The CDR3 bases are TGCGCCAGCAGCTTCGAACAGGCGCGCCACGAGCAGTACTTC. Translated: CASSFEQARHEQYF. V is TRBV5-1 and J is TRBJ2-7; TRBD1 might be the D (5 bases). Germline CDR1 and CDR2: SGHRS and YFSETQ. The CDR3 spans 14 residues. Trimming took 2 bases from V and 5 from J, leaving 14 bases between them.

This clonotype was seen only a few times. J is TRBJ1-1 and V is TRBV9, with 11 nucleotides matching TRBD1. The V segment lost 0 bases and the J segment 3 bases; nucleotides outside the gene matches: 7. The CDR3 has 17 residues. From germline, CDR1 is SGDLS and CDR2 YYNGEE. The CDR3 is CASSVGSGGQGDTEAFF. Written as DNA, the CDR3 is TGTGCCAGCAGCGTAGGGTCAGGGGGACAGGGGGACACTGAAGCTTTCTTT.